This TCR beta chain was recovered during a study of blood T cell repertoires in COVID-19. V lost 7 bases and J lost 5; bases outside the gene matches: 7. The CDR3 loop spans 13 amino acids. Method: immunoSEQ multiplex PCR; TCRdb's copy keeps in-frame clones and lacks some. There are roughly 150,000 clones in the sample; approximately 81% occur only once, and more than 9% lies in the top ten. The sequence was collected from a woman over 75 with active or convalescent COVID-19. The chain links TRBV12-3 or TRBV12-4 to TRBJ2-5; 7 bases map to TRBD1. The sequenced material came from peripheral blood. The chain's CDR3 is CASTNRGGETQYF. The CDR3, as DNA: TGTGCCAGCACTAACAGAGGGGGCGAGACCCAGTACTTC.